Listed here is a single TCR beta chain. This CDR3 has 15 residues. Germline assignment: CDR1 MNHEY and CDR2 SVGAGI. V gave up 3 bases and J gave up 0 bases, with 12 bases separating them. Participants came from some 23 US areas, aged about 18 to 100 years. Assignments of participants to cohorts depended upon their own reported clinical history. Each recovered donor of Cohort 3 presented with two negative PCRs, clearance, or symptom resolution. TCRdb's copy holds only in-frame clones and misses some; the assay was immunoSEQ multiplex PCR. The data hold nearly 200,000 clones, with roughly 90% observed a single time. This sample stems from a study of blood T cell repertoires in COVID-19. Study background: PBMCs, B-cell-depleted T cells, or T cells were the source of the cDNA or gDNA that made up the material.

The gene calls are TRBV6-5 and TRBJ2-7; weak D call: TRBD2 (6 bases). Sequenced material: PBMCs or T cells enriched from blood (not recorded which). This clonotype was obtained from a woman younger than 30 who had recovered from COVID-19. CDR3 loop: CASSYGGFSSYEQYF. CDR3 coding DNA: TGTGCCAGCAGTTATGGGGGGTTCAGCTCCTACGAGCAGTACTTC.